This TCR beta chain was sequenced in a study of blood T cell repertoires in COVID-19. Only in-frame clones appear in the TCRdb table, and some are missing; sequencing was by immunoSEQ multiplex PCR. Among over 200,000 clones, 75% to 90% were seen once, and the ten largest hold approximately 2.6%. Deletions cut 3 bases from V and 6 bases from J, with 14 bases between. The CDR3 runs to 14 residues. Looked up from germline, CDR1 is GTSNPN and CDR2 is SVGIG (reference sequence). The V gene is TRBV30, the J gene TRBJ2-2; perhaps TRBD1 as D (6 bases). Sequenced: peripheral blood. This sequence originates from a woman aged 70-85 years with active or convalescent COVID-19. CDR3: CAWSPGNRAGELFF. CDR3 nucleotide sequence: TGTGCCTGGAGCCCCGGGAACAGGGCCGGGGAGCTGTTTTTT. Full variable domain (remainder filled in from reference TRBV30 and TRBJ2-2): SQTIHQWPATLVQPVGSPLSLECTVEGTSNPNLYWYRQAAGRGLQLLFYSVGIGQISSEVPQNLSASRPQDRQFILSSKKLLLSDSGFYLCAWSPGNRAGELFFGEGSRLTVL.